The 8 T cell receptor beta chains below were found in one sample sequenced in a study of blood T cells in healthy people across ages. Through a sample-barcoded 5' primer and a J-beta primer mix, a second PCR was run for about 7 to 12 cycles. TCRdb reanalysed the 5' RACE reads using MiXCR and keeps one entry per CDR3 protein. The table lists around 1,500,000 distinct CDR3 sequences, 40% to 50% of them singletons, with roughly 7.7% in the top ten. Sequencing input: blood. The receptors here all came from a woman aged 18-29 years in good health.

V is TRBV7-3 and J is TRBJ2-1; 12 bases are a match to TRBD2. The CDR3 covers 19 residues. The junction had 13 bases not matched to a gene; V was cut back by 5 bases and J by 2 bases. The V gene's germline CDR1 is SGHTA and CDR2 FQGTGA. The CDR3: CASSQVLAGGPYTYNEQFF. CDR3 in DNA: TGTGCCAGCAGCCAAGTTCTAGCGGGGGGGCCTTATACCTACAATGAGCAGTTCTTC.

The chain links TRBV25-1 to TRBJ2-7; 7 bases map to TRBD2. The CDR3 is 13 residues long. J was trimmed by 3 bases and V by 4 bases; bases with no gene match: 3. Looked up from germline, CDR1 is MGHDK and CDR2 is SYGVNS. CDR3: CASSGLAVYEQYF. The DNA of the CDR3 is TGTGCCAGCAGTGGCCTAGCGGTCTACGAGCAGTACTTC.

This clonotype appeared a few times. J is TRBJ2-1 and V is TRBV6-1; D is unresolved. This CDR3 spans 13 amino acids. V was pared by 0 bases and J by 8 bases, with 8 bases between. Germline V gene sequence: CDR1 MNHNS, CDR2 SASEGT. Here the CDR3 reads CASSEAVGYEQFF. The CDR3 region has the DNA TGTGCCAGCAGTGAAGCTGTAGGCTATGAGCAGTTCTTC.

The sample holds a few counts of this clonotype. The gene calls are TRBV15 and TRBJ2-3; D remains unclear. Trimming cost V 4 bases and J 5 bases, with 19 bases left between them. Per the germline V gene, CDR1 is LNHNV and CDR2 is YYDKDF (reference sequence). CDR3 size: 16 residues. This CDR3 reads CATSNIGGVGGDTQYF. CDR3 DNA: TGTGCCACCAGCAACATAGGTGGAGTGGGCGGAGATACGCAGTATTTT.

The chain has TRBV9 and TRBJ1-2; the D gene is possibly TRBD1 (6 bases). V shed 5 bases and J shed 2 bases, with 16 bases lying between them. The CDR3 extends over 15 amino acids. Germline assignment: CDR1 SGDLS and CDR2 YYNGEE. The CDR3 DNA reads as TGTGCCAGCAGGGGATGGGGGCAGGCCAACTATGGCTACACCTTC. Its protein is CASRGWGQANYGYTF.

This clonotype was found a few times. CDR3 loop: CSARSIGDTQYF. CDR3 in DNA: TGCAGTGCTAGATCAATAGGGGATACGCAGTATTTT. The V gene is TRBV20-1, the J gene TRBJ2-3; D gene uncertain. In germline, CDR1 is DFQATT, CDR2 SNEGSKA (reference sequence). V lost 2 bases and J lost 6, with 9 bases in between. The CDR3 runs 12 residues.

The CDR3 here is CASSYSRLAGGPWYEQYF. In DNA form, the CDR3 reads TGTGCCAGCAGTTACTCGAGACTAGCGGGAGGGCCGTGGTACGAGCAGTACTTC. This sequence joins TRBV6-5 and TRBJ2-7; 14 bases line up with TRBD2. V trimming: 0 bases; J trimming: 4 bases; junction bases outside the gene matches: 8. The CDR3 loop spans 18 amino acids. CDR1 is MNHEY, CDR2 SVGAGI, per germline.

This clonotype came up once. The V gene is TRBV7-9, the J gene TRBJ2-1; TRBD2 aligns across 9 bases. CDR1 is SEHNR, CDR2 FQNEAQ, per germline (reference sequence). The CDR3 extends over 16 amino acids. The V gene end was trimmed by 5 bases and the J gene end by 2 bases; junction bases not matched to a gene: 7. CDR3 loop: CASSPGTSSTYNEQFF. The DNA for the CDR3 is TGTGCCAGCAGCCCAGGGACTAGCTCCACCTACAATGAGCAGTTCTTC.